This T cell receptor beta chain originates from a study of T cell responses to AZD1222 COVID-19 vaccine. Whole-study results and caveats: Of the AZD1222 recipients, only five to seven were seropositive at baseline. Spike-specific TCR breadth and depth went up after people got two AZD1222 doses. Reports say nearly half of spike-specific TCRs go after unmutated variant regions.

Using immunoSEQ multiplex PCR, the repertoire was profiled, and TCRdb retains in-frame clones only, with some absent. The sample consists of about 160,000 clones, more than 75% of them appearing once. Germline V lookup: CDR1 SGHAT, CDR2 FQNNGV. The CDR3 sequence is 14 residues long. Deletions cut 5 bases from V and 9 bases from J, with 20 bases between. On this clone: Its antigen is not known.

The genes are TRBV11-2 and TRBJ2-7; no clear D. This sequence was found in an adult who received the AZD1222 COVID-19 vaccine. The sample consisted of peripheral blood, taken 28 days after the second AZD1222 dose. CDR3 sequence: CASSPPGRAHGQYF. In DNA form, the CDR3 reads TGTGCCAGCAGCCCCCCGGGTCGAGCTCACGGGCAGTACTTC.